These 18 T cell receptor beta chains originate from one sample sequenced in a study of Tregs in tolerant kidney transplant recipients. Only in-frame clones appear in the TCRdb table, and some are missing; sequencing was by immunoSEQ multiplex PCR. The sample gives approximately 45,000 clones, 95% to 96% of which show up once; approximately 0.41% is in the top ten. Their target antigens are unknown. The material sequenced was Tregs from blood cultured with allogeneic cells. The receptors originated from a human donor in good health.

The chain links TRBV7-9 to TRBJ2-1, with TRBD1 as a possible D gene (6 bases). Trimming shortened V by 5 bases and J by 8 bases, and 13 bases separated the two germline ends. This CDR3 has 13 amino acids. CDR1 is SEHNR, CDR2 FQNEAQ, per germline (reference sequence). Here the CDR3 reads CASSLFTGYEQFF. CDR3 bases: TGTGCCAGCAGCCTGTTTACAGGGTATGAGCAGTTCTTC.

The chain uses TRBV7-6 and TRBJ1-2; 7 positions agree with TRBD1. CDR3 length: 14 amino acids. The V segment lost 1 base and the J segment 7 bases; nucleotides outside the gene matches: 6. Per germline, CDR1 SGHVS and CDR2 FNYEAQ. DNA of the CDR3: TGTGCCAGCAGCTTAGGCCAGGGGGAGGTTGGCTACACCTTC. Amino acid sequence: CASSLGQGEVGYTF.

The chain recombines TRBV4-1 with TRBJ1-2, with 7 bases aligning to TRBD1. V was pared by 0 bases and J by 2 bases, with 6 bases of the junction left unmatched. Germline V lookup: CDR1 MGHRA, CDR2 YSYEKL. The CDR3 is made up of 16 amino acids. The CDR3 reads CASSQDPTGINYGYTF. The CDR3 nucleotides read TGCGCCAGCAGCCAAGATCCGACAGGGATAAACTATGGCTACACCTTC.

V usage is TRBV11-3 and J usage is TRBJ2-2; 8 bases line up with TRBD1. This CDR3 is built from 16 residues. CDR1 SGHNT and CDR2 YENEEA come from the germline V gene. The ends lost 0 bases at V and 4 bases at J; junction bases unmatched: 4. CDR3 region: CASSLDRQGATGELFF. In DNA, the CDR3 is TGTGCCAGCAGCTTAGACCGGCAGGGGGCCACCGGGGAGCTGTTTTTT.

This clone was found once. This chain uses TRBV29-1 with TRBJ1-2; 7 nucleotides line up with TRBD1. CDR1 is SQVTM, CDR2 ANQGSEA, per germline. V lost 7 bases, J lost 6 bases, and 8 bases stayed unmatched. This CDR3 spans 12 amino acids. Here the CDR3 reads CSAADRVHGYTF. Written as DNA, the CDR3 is TGCAGCGCAGCAGACAGGGTCCATGGCTACACCTTC. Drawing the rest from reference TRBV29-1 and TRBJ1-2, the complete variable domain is SAVISQKPSRDICQRGTSLTIQCQVDSQVTMMFWYRQQPGQSLTLIATANQGSEATYESGFVIDKFPISRPNLTFSTLTVSNMSPEDSSIYLCSAADRVHGYTFGSGTRLTVV.

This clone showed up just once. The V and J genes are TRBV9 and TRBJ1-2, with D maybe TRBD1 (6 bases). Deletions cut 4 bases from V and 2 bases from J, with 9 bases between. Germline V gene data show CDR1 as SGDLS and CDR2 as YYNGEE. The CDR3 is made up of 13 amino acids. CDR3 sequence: CASSSGVNYGYTF. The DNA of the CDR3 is TGTGCCAGCAGCTCAGGGGTCAACTATGGCTACACCTTC.

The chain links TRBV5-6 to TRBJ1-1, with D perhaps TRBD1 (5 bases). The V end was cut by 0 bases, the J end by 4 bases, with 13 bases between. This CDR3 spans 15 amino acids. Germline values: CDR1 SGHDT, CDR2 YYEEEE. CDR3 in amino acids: CASSLEGLRGTEAFF. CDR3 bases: TGTGCCAGCAGCTTGGAGGGGCTCCGAGGCACTGAAGCTTTCTTT.

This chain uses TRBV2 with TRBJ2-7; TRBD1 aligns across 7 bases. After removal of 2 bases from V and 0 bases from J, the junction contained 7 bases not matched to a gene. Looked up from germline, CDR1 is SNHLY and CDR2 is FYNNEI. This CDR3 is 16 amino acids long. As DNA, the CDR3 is TGTGCCAGCAGTGAACGGACAGGATCCCTCTCCTACGAGCAGTACTTC. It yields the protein CASSERTGSLSYEQYF.

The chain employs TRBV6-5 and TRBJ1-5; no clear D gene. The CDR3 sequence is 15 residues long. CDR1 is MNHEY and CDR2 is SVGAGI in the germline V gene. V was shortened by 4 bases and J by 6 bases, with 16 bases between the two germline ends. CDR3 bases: TGTGCCAGCAGTTCCCTAGGTCGAGTAGGTCAGCCCCAGCATTTT. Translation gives CASSSLGRVGQPQHF.

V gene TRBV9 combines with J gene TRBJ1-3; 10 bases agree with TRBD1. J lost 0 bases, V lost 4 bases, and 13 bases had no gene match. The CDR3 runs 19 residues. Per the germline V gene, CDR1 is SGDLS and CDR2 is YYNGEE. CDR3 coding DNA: TGTGCCAGCAGCACAGAGAGGGGACAGGGGCCGAACTCTGGAAACACCATATATTTT. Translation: CASSTERGQGPNSGNTIYF.

CDR3 nucleotide sequence: TGTGCCAGCCGCAGACGGGGGGGGACTAGTGACGCTGAGCAGTTCTTC. Protein product: CASRRRGGTSDAEQFF. The chain combines TRBV7-8 with TRBJ2-1, with 8 bases identical to TRBD2. Germline CDR1 is SGHVS and CDR2 is FQNEAQ. The V and J ends lost 8 bases and 9 bases, in that order; junction bases with no gene match: 18. This CDR3 has 16 residues.

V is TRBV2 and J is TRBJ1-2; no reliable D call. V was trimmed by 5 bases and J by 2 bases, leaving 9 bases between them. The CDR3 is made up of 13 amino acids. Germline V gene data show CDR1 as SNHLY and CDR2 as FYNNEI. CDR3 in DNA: TGTGCCAGCAGTCTCGACGGGAACTATGGCTACACCTTC. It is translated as CASSLDGNYGYTF.

The DNA of the CDR3 is TGCGCCAGCAGCTTGGTTCCAGCTCTCTCTGGGGCCAACGTCCTGACTTTC. Translating gives CASSLVPALSGANVLTF. The chain has TRBV5-1 and TRBJ2-6; D gene ambiguous. From germline, CDR1 is SGHRS and CDR2 YFSETQ. This CDR3 has 17 residues. Trimming removed 0 bases from V and 0 bases from J, with 10 bases in between.

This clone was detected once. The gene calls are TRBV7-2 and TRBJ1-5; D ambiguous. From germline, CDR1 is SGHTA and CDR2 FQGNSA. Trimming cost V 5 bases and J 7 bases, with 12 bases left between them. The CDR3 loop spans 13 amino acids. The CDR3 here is CASSPQREQPQHF. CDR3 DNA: TGTGCCAGCAGCCCCCAGCGGGAGCAGCCCCAGCATTTT. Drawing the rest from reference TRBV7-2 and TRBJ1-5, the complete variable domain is GAGVSQSPSNKVTEKGKDVELRCDPISGHTALYWYRQSLGQGLEFLIYFQGNSAPDKSGLPSDRFSAERTGGSVSTLTIQRTQQEDSAVYLCASSPQREQPQHFGDGTRLSIL.

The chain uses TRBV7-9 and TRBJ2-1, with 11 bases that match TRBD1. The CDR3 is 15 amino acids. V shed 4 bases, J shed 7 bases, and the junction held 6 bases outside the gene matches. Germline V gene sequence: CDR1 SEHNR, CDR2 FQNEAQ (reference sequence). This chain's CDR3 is CASSSDRGLRNEQFF. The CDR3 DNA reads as TGTGCCAGCAGCTCGGACAGGGGGCTTAGGAATGAGCAGTTCTTC.

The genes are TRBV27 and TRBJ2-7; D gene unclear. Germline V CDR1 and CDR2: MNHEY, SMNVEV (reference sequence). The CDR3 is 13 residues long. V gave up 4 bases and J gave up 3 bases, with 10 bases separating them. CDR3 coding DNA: TGTGCCAGCAGTTGGGCGGAGAGCTACGAGCAGTACTTC. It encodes CASSWAESYEQYF.

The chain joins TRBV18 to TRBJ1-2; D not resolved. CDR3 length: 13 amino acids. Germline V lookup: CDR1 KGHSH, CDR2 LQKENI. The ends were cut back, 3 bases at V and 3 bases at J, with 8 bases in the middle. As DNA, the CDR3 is TGTGCCAGCTCACCTACAAAGGACTATGGCTACACCTTC. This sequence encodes CASSPTKDYGYTF. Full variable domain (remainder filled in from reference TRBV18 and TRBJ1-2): NAGVMQNPRHLVRRRGQEARLRCSPMKGHSHVYWYRQLPEEGLKFMVYLQKENIIDESGMPKERFSAEFPKEGPSILRIQQVVRGDSAAYFCASSPTKDYGYTFGSGTRLTVV.

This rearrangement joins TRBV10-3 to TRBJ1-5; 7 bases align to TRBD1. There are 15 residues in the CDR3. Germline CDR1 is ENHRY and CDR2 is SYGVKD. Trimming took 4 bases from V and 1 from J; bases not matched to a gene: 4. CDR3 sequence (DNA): TGTGCCATCAGTGTGACAGGGCCCAGCAATCAGCCCCAGCATTTT. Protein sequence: CAISVTGPSNQPQHF.